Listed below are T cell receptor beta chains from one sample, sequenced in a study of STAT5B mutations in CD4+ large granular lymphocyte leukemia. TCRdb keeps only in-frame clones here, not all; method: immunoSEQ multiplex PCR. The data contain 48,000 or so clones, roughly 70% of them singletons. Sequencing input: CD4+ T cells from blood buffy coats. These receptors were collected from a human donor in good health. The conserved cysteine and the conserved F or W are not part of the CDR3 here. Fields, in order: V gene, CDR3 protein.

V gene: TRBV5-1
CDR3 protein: ASSLDTWEVGYT

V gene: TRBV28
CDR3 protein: ASTLSGGNEQF

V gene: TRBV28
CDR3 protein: ASSTQGDRLRELF

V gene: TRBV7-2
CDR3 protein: ASSLGGTQY

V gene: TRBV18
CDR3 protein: ASSPPTASGGWGTQY

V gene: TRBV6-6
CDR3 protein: ASSYRGKMNEQF

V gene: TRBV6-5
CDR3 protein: ASSYDGGYGYT

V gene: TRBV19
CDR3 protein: ASSGDTDTQY

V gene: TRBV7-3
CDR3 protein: ASSEGTNTEAF

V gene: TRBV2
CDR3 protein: ASRMGQGFDEQF

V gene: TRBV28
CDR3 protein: ASSPRGRGPSYEQY

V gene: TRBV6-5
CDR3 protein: ASRRQGSSTDTQY

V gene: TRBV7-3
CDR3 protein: ASSFQGGTGELF

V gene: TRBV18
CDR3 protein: ASSPSPIPPEAF

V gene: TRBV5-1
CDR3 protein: ASSLAQETQY

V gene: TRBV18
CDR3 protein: ASSPDRARSKSSYNSPLH

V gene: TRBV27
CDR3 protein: ASSSAGVNYGYT

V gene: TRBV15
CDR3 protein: ATSRGASGGAYNEQF

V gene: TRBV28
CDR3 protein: ASSSPGQAKYEQY

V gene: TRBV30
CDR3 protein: AWSGFVGTQY

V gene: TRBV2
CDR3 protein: ASSELAGGQF

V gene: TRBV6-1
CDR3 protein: ASSENTPNQPQH

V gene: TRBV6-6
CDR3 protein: ASSYGSLPDQPQH

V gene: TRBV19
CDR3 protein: ASSIATGQETQY